This TCR beta chain derives from a study of response to subunit inactivated influenza vaccine. General study findings and limits: It was suggested by the authors that few new T cells are recruited by each seasonal influenza vaccination.

The CDR3 length is 14 residues. V was pared by 5 bases and J by 0 bases, with 11 bases between. This clonotype appeared many times. Its antigen is not identified. TCRdb re-called the RT-PCR reads with MiXCR, one entry per CDR3 protein. This table has 750,000 to 850,000 distinct CDR3 sequences, roughly 18% appearing once. The sequence derives from a man in his fifties who received an inactivated influenza vaccine. Sequences were derived from PBMCs from blood, sampled more than 4 days after vaccination. The chain combines TRBV12-3 or TRBV12-4 with TRBJ2-7; D possibly matches TRBD1 or TRBD2 (5 bases each). The CDR3 DNA is TGTGCCAGCAGTCCGAGTGGGGGCTCCTACGAGCAGTACTTC. Residues: CASSPSGGSYEQYF.